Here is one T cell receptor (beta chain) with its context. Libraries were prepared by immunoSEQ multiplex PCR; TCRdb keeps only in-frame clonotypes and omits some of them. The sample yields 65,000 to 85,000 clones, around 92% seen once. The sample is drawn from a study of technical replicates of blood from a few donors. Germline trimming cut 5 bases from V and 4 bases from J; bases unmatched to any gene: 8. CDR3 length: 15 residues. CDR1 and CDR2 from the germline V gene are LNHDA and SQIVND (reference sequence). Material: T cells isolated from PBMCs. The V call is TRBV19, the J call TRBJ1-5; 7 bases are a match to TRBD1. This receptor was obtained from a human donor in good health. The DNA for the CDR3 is TGTGCCAGTAGTTGGGACAGCTACACTAATCAGCCCCAGCATTTT. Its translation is CASSWDSYTNQPQHF.